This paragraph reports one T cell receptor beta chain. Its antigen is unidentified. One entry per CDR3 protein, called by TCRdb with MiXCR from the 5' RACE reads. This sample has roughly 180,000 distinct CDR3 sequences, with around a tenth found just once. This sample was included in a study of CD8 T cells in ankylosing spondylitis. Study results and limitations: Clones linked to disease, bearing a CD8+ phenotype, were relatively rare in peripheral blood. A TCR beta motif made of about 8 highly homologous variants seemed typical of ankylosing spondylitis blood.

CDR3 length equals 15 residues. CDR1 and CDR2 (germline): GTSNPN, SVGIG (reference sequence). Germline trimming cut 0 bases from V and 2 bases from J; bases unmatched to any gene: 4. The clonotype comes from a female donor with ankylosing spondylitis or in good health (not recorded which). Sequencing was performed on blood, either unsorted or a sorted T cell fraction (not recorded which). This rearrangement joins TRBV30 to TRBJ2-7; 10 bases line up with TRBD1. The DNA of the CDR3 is TGTGCCTGGAGTGTAGGGACAGGGGAGCCCTACGAGCAGTACTTC. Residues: CAWSVGTGEPYEQYF.